This is a list of T cell receptor beta chains from one sample in a study of CXCR3-negative and CXCR3-positive naive CD8 T cells. TCRdb re-called the 5' RACE reads; one entry per CDR3 protein, DNA not given. The specimen's table records about 98,000 distinct CDR3 sequences. Sequencing was carried out using naive CXCR3+ CD8+ T cells from blood. The receptors shown here come from a human donor in good health. Some clones in this sample may be carry-over from other donors' samples. Each CDR3 is given with its conserved first and last residue. Fields, in order: V gene, J gene, CDR3 protein.

TRBV9,TRBJ2-1,CASSVGGRYEQFF
TRBV29-1,TRBJ2-7,CSVAATSRDEQYF
TRBV4-1,TRBJ2-2,CASSQTGGWGELFF
TRBV7-6,TRBJ2-1,CASSLYGGGDEQFF
TRBV20-1,TRBJ2-1,CSATEAMGYNEQFF
TRBV6-5,TRBJ2-1,CASSISGTGRTYNEQFF
TRBV28,TRBJ1-1,CASSLRQGGFEAFF
TRBV4-3,TRBJ2-5,CASSQDTGGAYQETQYF
TRBV7-9,TRBJ2-2,CASSSARGELFF
TRBV5-1,TRBJ2-1,CASSQAGVYNEQFF
TRBV7-2,TRBJ2-5,CASSFFLAGQETQYF
TRBV12-3/TRBV12-4,TRBJ1-1,CASNTGGPSEAFF
TRBV20-1,TRBJ2-7,CSARDSGTSGSFSYEHYF
TRBV3-1,TRBJ2-6,CASSQAQSGSSIPGANVLTF
TRBV4-3,TRBJ2-7,CASSQELIGTGTYEQYF
TRBV7-2,TRBJ2-5,CASSLHPLAGTSGETQYF
TRBV4-1,TRBJ2-1,CASSREISEVFNEQFF
TRBV27,TRBJ2-7,CASSSTDLGPGGEQYF
TRBV6-1,TRBJ2-3,CASRGTSYADTQYF
TRBV12-3/TRBV12-4,TRBJ2-7,CASNSGPYEQYF
TRBV29-1,TRBJ2-7,CSVEANSTYEQYF
TRBV7-9,TRBJ1-4,CASSYWTGSTNEKLFF